This TCR beta chain was profiled in a study of blood T cells in healthy people across ages. Through a sample-barcoded 5' primer and a J-beta primer mix, a second PCR was run for roughly 6 to 12 cycles. Each cDNA molecule was tagged by a template-switch adaptor with 12 random nucleotides. TCRdb analysed the 5' RACE reads with MiXCR anew, one entry per CDR3 protein. In the table there are 550,000 to 750,000 distinct CDR3 sequences, roughly 21% of which are singletons. Germline lookup yields CDR1 LNHDA and CDR2 SQIVND (reference sequence). Deletions cut 4 bases from V and 5 bases from J, with 9 bases between. The CDR3 loop spans 14 amino acids. Peripheral blood was drawn, about 9.7 milliliters per donor.

Material for sequencing was blood. The receptor was derived from a man between 65 and 79 years old in good health. V and J are TRBV19 and TRBJ1-6; D remains ambiguous. This chain's CDR3 is CASSRREDNSPLHF. DNA of the CDR3: TGTGCCAGTAGTAGGCGCGAAGATAATTCACCCCTCCACTTT.